The rows below give T cell receptor beta chains drawn from one sample of a study of T cell changes during pregnancy in multiple sclerosis. Produced via immunoSEQ multiplex PCR; TCRdb's table is partial and in-frame only. The sample has around 92,000 clones, 93% seen once. The starting material was peripheral blood, obtained after pregnancy. These receptors were obtained from a female donor with multiple sclerosis, enrolled in a pregnancy study. The CDR3 runs from the conserved cysteine through the conserved F or W. Fields, in order: D gene, V gene, clone size, J gene, CDR3 DNA, CDR3 protein. D genes are given only for firm matches. Not all rows give a size; the values are once, few, many and, for expanded clones, a class.

d_call: -; v_call: TRBV7-3; clone_size: -; j_call: TRBJ2-1; cdr3_nt: TGTGCCAGCAGCTCACTGGGGCGGAATGAGCAGTTCTTC; cdr3_aa: CASSSLGRNEQFF
d_call: TRBD1; v_call: TRBV2; clone_size: once; j_call: TRBJ2-7; cdr3_nt: TGTGCCAGCAGGCACAGGGGGCACTCCTACGAGCAGTACTTC; cdr3_aa: CASRHRGHSYEQYF
d_call: TRBD1; v_call: TRBV4-1; clone_size: -; j_call: TRBJ1-1; cdr3_nt: TGCGCCAGCAGTCTAGGACAGGACATGAACACTGAAGCTTTCTTT; cdr3_aa: CASSLGQDMNTEAFF
d_call: TRBD2; v_call: TRBV7-9; clone_size: -; j_call: TRBJ2-7; cdr3_nt: TGTGCCAGCAGCCAAAGCGGGAGTACCGACGAGCAGTACTTC; cdr3_aa: CASSQSGSTDEQYF
d_call: TRBD1; v_call: TRBV7-8; clone_size: once; j_call: TRBJ2-5; cdr3_nt: TGTGCCAGCAGCTTGACAGGGGGGTTTTCAGAGACCCAGTACTTC; cdr3_aa: CASSLTGGFSETQYF
d_call: -; v_call: TRBV6-4; clone_size: once; j_call: TRBJ2-2; cdr3_nt: TGTGCCAGCAGTGACTCGCAGAACGGGGAGCTGTTTTTT; cdr3_aa: CASSDSQNGELFF
d_call: TRBD1; v_call: TRBV29-1; clone_size: -; j_call: TRBJ1-2; cdr3_nt: TGCAGCGCTCAGGGGGCGCGAGGCTACACCTTC; cdr3_aa: CSAQGARGYTF
d_call: -; v_call: TRBV5-1; clone_size: -; j_call: TRBJ2-5; cdr3_nt: TGCGCCAGCAGCTTGGCCAGGGGATCCCAAGAGACCCAGTACTTC; cdr3_aa: CASSLARGSQETQYF
d_call: -; v_call: TRBV5-1; clone_size: few; j_call: TRBJ1-1; cdr3_nt: TGCGCCAGCAGCTTGGCACCGGGGAACACTGAAGCTTTCTTT; cdr3_aa: CASSLAPGNTEAFF
d_call: -; v_call: TRBV10-1; clone_size: -; j_call: TRBJ2-1; cdr3_nt: TGCGCCAGCAGTGAGGAGGATGAGCAGTTCTTC; cdr3_aa: CASSEEDEQFF
d_call: -; v_call: TRBV7-9; clone_size: few; j_call: TRBJ2-2; cdr3_nt: TGTGCCAGCAGTTACTTCGCCGGGGAGCTGTTTTTT; cdr3_aa: CASSYFAGELFF
d_call: TRBD2; v_call: TRBV27; clone_size: -; j_call: TRBJ2-7; cdr3_nt: TGTGCCAGCAAAACACTAGCGGGATACTCCTACGAGCAGTACTTC; cdr3_aa: CASKTLAGYSYEQYF
d_call: TRBD1; v_call: TRBV5-4; clone_size: once; j_call: TRBJ2-7; cdr3_nt: TGTGCCAGCAGCCACCCGGACAGGGACGAGCAGTACTTC; cdr3_aa: CASSHPDRDEQYF
d_call: -; v_call: TRBV6-5; clone_size: -; j_call: TRBJ2-3; cdr3_nt: TGTGCCTTAGGGGGAGCGGGCACAGATACGCAGTATTTT; cdr3_aa: CALGGAGTDTQYF
d_call: -; v_call: TRBV5-1; clone_size: -; j_call: TRBJ1-2; cdr3_nt: TGCGCCAGCAGCTTCGAATTCCGGCAGATGACAGGTTATGGCTACACCTTC; cdr3_aa: CASSFEFRQMTGYGYTF
d_call: TRBD1; v_call: TRBV5-1; clone_size: -; j_call: TRBJ2-3; cdr3_nt: TGCGCCAGCAGCCGGACAGGGCCTGCTTCAGATACGCAGTATTTT; cdr3_aa: CASSRTGPASDTQYF
d_call: -; v_call: TRBV19; clone_size: -; j_call: TRBJ2-4; cdr3_nt: TGTGCCAGTAGCCCCCCGATGGCCAGGGCCCTGGCCAAAAACATTCAGTACTTC; cdr3_aa: CASSPPMARALAKNIQYF
d_call: TRBD2; v_call: TRBV4-2; clone_size: -; j_call: TRBJ2-3; cdr3_nt: TGTGCCAGCAGCCCCTCCCTAGCGGGAGCCCCAGATACGCAGTATTTT; cdr3_aa: CASSPSLAGAPDTQYF
d_call: -; v_call: TRBV5-6; clone_size: -; j_call: TRBJ2-7; cdr3_nt: TGTGCCAGCAGCTCCCCGAAGACTAGAAGGCTCTCCTACGAGCAGTACTTC; cdr3_aa: CASSSPKTRRLSYEQYF
d_call: -; v_call: TRBV5-1; clone_size: -; j_call: TRBJ1-1; cdr3_nt: TGCGCCAGCAGCTTAGAGGGCATGAACACTGAAGCTTTCTTT; cdr3_aa: CASSLEGMNTEAFF
d_call: TRBD2; v_call: TRBV19; clone_size: -; j_call: TRBJ2-2; cdr3_nt: TGTGCCAGTAGTATGGGCCGTATTAGCGGGATCACCGGGGAGCTGTTTTTT; cdr3_aa: CASSMGRISGITGELFF